A selection of T cell receptor beta chains follows, all from one sample in a study of blood T cell repertoires in COVID-19. Here immunoSEQ multiplex PCR was the method, and the copy in TCRdb shows in-frame clones only, minus some. The sample yields approximately 85,000 clones, about 92% seen once. Sequenced input: peripheral blood. Receptor source: a woman in her forties or fifties in a cohort sampled during active COVID-19. The conserved cysteine and the conserved F or W are not part of the CDR3 here.

V	J	CDR3
TRBV4-2	TRBJ2-7	ASSRRPSGGVEQY
TRBV19	TRBJ2-1	ASRLSNNYNEQF
TRBV24-1	TRBJ1-1	ATSMQGTRLVGTEAF
TRBV7-9	TRBJ2-4	ASSPDQREEIAKNIQY
TRBV28	TRBJ2-7	ASWAGGSYEQY
TRBV14	TRBJ2-3	ASSHLLGEDTQY
TRBV7-3	TRBJ2-3	ASSLGTSTDTQY
TRBV6-6	TRBJ2-3	ATLSPRGSTDTQY
TRBV6-6	TRBJ1-4	ASSFGDSTNEKLF
TRBV21-1	TRBJ1-5	ASTRQGTRRNQPQH
TRBV3-1/TRBV3-2	TRBJ1-1	ASSQDRGTEAF
TRBV7-3	TRBJ2-1	ASSPLGSSYNEQF
TRBV3-1/TRBV3-2	TRBJ2-2	ASSQLAGGPPRNTGELF
TRBV28	TRBJ2-1	ASSLGRGNYNEQF
TRBV5-1	TRBJ1-1	ASSPSGGVGNTEAF
TRBV3-1/TRBV3-2	TRBJ2-6	ASSQGATGANVLT
TRBV3-1/TRBV3-2	TRBJ2-1	ASSPLGLAGGSYNEQF
TRBV4-2	TRBJ1-6	ASSLQAKDNSPLH
TRBV20-1	TRBJ1-5	SASEYRNQPQH
TRBV6-5	TRBJ1-6	ASSLRQVYSPLH
TRBV12-5	TRBJ2-7	ASGDPSSGSVYEQY
TRBV3-1/TRBV3-2	TRBJ2-1	ASSQGRLAGGNEQF
TRBV19	TRBJ1-5	ASSTGWGRQPQH
TRBV3-1/TRBV3-2	TRBJ1-2	ASSTASYGYT
TRBV5-1	TRBJ2-1	ASSLGLAPSSYNEQF
TRBV7-8	TRBJ2-1	ASSLAGQFYNEQF
TRBV6-2/TRBV6-3	TRBJ1-5	ASSRTGEYQPQH
TRBV5-4	TRBJ2-7	ASSLEGTDSYEQY
TRBV28	TRBJ1-3	ASSTRDHLAPGNTIY
TRBV19	TRBJ1-1	ASSIRDSKTEAF
TRBV7-8	TRBJ1-2	ASSLLRVDYGYT
TRBV5-1	TRBJ1-5	ASRMGQGENQPQH
TRBV6-6	TRBJ2-3	ASTNTDTQY
TRBV28	TRBJ1-1	ASYSNTEAF
TRBV28	TRBJ2-5	ASSPGGEETQY
TRBV7-9	TRBJ2-7	ASSLSTGTAGEQY
TRBV7-2	TRBJ2-7	ASSPRTSGRRVEQY
TRBV18	TRBJ2-4	ASSPPRTGGNIQY
TRBV7-9	TRBJ2-1	ASSLGGPYNEQF
TRBV4-1	TRBJ2-5	ASSQDGTSGSRRLETQY
TRBV5-4	TRBJ2-5	ASSPSGETQY
TRBV9	TRBJ2-3	ASSPPLAGSTDTQY
TRBV27	TRBJ1-2	ASSHGQGAIYGYT
TRBV7-8	TRBJ1-4	ASSKTGRSGEKLF
TRBV3-1/TRBV3-2	TRBJ2-7	ASSQTSGSSYEQY
TRBV5-6	TRBJ2-3	ASSLPSGVTDTQY
TRBV27	TRBJ2-3	ASSFQLAGSTDTQY
TRBV6-1	TRBJ2-7	ASSEAWTAYEQY
TRBV27	TRBJ2-1	ASSPIGTSGRPPGV
TRBV6-2/TRBV6-3	TRBJ1-1	ASSRQRNTEAF
TRBV7-9	TRBJ2-1	ASSLLVGLAGGEQF
TRBV24-1	TRBJ2-2	ATWDRGLMNTGELF
TRBV24-1	TRBJ1-3	ATSDFCQGADRNTIY